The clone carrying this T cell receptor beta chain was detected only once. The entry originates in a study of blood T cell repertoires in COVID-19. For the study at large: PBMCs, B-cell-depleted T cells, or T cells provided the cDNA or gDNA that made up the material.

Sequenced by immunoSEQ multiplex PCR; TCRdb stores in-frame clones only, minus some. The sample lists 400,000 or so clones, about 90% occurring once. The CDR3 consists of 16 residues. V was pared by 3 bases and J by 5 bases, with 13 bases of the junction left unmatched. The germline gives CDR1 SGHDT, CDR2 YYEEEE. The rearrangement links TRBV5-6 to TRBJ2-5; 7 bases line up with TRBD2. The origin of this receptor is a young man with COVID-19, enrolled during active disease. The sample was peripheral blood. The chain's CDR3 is CASSSIAGGMEETQYF. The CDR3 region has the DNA TGTGCCAGCAGCTCCATCGCCGGGGGGATGGAGGAGACCCAGTACTTC.